The entry below describes one T cell receptor (beta chain). Germline CDR1 reads SGHTA; CDR2 reads FQGTGA. V lost 4 bases and J 1 base, leaving 8 bases between the germline ends. The CDR3 contains 14 residues. These data are taken from a study of blood T cell repertoires in COVID-19. TCRdb keeps only in-frame clones here, not all; method: immunoSEQ multiplex PCR. The sample has 75,000 to 95,000 clones; over 80% are singletons. This chain links TRBV7-3 with TRBJ2-1; D may be TRBD2 (5 bases). The source material was peripheral blood. This TCR was sampled from a man between 50 and 59 years old with active COVID-19. The CDR3 loop is CASSSWRSYNEQFF. The CDR3 DNA follows: TGTGCCAGCAGCTCCTGGAGGTCCTACAATGAGCAGTTCTTC.